The 32 T cell receptor beta chains below come from one sample, sequenced in a study of blood T cell repertoires in COVID-19. Assay: immunoSEQ multiplex PCR; the TCRdb copy retains only in-frame clones and omits some. The sample holds around 500,000 clones, approximately 87% seen once. Sequencing input: PBMCs or T cells enriched from blood (not recorded which). The receptors here all came from a woman between 35 and 50 years old who had recovered from COVID-19.

The chain is built from TRBV3-1 (or the pseudogene TRBV3-2) and TRBJ2-7; TRBD2 matches at 11 bases. Germline-derived CDR1 and CDR2 are LGHDT and YNNKEL (reference sequence). V lost 3 bases, J lost 4 bases, and 8 bases stayed unmatched. The length of the CDR3 is 16 residues. The CDR3 is CASSHGTSGRRYEQYF. In DNA form, the CDR3 reads TGTGCCAGCAGCCATGGTACTAGCGGGAGACGATACGAGCAGTACTTC.

This clone was seen a single time. CDR3 sequence: CASSEDGHNEQFF. CDR3 bases: TGTGCCAGCAGTGAAGATGGGCACAATGAGCAGTTCTTC. The rearrangement uses TRBV6-1 and TRBJ2-1; D is undetermined. Between the trimmed V and J ends, which lost 1 base and 5 bases, there was a span of 6 bases. This CDR3 has 13 residues. Per the germline V gene, CDR1 is MNHNS and CDR2 is SASEGT.

J is TRBJ2-5 and V is TRBV12-3 or TRBV12-4; a possible D gene is TRBD1 (5 bases). The CDR3 has 13 amino acids. Deletions cut 3 bases from V and 5 bases from J, with 10 bases between. The CDR3 DNA reads as TGTGCCAGCAGTTTTAGGGGATGGGAGACCCAGTACTTC. It encodes CASSFRGWETQYF.

The rearrangement joins TRBV27 to TRBJ1-2; weak D call: TRBD1 (6 bases). The germline V gene has CDR1 MNHEY and CDR2 SMNVEV (reference sequence). The CDR3 runs to 13 residues. Trimming took off 6 bases at V and 7 bases at J, with 15 bases between the two ends. CDR3 in amino acids: CASRRTEVGGYTF. The CDR3 DNA is TGTGCCAGCAGACGGACAGAGGTCGGTGGCTACACCTTC.

The chain recombines TRBV2 with TRBJ2-7, with TRBD1 matching over 10 bases. The CDR3 consists of 13 residues. CDR1 and CDR2 from the germline V gene are SNHLY and FYNNEI. V gave up 6 bases and J gave up 2 bases; unmatched junction bases: 1. The CDR3 DNA sequence: TGTGCCAGCAGGGACAGGGGGGCCTACGAGCAGTACTTC. Amino acid sequence: CASRDRGAYEQYF. The full variable domain, with the rest looked up from reference TRBV2 and TRBJ2-7, is EPEVTQTPSHQVTQMGQEVILRCVPISNHLYFYWYRQILGQKVEFLVSFYNNEISEKSEIFDDQFSVERPDGSNFTLKIRSTKLEDSAMYFCASRDRGAYEQYFGPGTRLTVT.

CDR3 loop: CASSPGTSGRGSTDTQYF. CDR3 sequence (DNA): TGTGCCAGTAGTCCTGGGACTAGCGGGAGGGGGAGCACAGATACGCAGTATTTT. J is TRBJ2-3 and V is TRBV19; 16 bases match TRBD2. The CDR3 totals 18 residues. Germline lookup yields CDR1 LNHDA and CDR2 SQIVND (reference sequence). The ends lost 5 bases at V and 0 bases at J; junction bases unmatched: 5.

This clone was recorded only once. V gene TRBV11-3 combines with J gene TRBJ1-2, with a possible D match to TRBD1 (5 bases). Trimming cost V 5 bases and J 10 bases, with 17 bases left between them. In germline, CDR1 is SGHNT, CDR2 YENEEA. The CDR3 runs 13 residues. CDR3 sequence: CASSGLHRTDYTF. The CDR3 nucleotides are TGTGCCAGCAGCGGTTTACACAGGACGGACTACACCTTC.

This clone was seen just once. The J gene is TRBJ2-5, the V gene TRBV5-1, with D perhaps matching TRBD1 (5 bases). Germline CDR1 is SGHRS and CDR2 is YFSETQ. Trimming cost V 1 base and J 2 bases, with 9 bases left between them. The CDR3 loop spans 14 amino acids. CDR3 in amino acids: CASSLMTDQETQYF. The CDR3 DNA reads TGCGCCAGCAGCTTGATGACAGATCAAGAGACCCAGTACTTC.

The chain is built from TRBV7-8 and TRBJ2-7; 11 bases align to TRBD2. Germline V CDR1 and CDR2: SGHVS, FQNEAQ. CDR3 length: 17 residues. V trimming: 2 bases; J trimming: 2 bases; junction bases outside the gene matches: 8. CDR3 amino acids: CASSLTAATSGTYEQYF. Here the CDR3 DNA reads TGTGCCAGCAGCTTAACGGCGGCGACTAGCGGGACCTACGAGCAGTACTTC.

The V call is TRBV11-2, the J call TRBJ2-1; 12 bases agree with TRBD1. V lost 1 base to trimming and J lost 7 bases; unmatched junction nucleotides: 11. This CDR3 spans 18 amino acids. The V gene's germline CDR1 is SGHAT and CDR2 FQNNGV. Written as DNA, the CDR3 is TGTGCCAGCAGCTTAGGACCGGGACAGGGGGCGATCGGGAATGAGCAGTTCTTC. It yields the protein CASSLGPGQGAIGNEQFF. The entire variable domain, with the rest obtained from reference TRBV11-2 and TRBJ2-1, is as follows: EAGVAQSPRYKIIEKRQSVAFWCNPISGHATLYWYQQILGQGPKLLIQFQNNGVVDDSQLPKDRFSAERLKGVDSTLKIQPAKLEDSAVYLCASSLGPGQGAIGNEQFFGPGTRLTVL.

This clone appeared a single time. This chain links TRBV7-2 with TRBJ2-1; the match to TRBD2 covers 7 bases. The V and J ends lost 5 bases and 5 bases, in that order; junction bases with no gene match: 9. Germline V gene lookup returns CDR1 SGHTA and CDR2 FQGNSA. CDR3 length: 15 amino acids. The CDR3 coding sequence is TGTGCCAGCAGCGCGGCGGGAACTAGCGACAATGAGCAGTTCTTC. It yields the protein CASSAAGTSDNEQFF. The variable domain in full, with the rest retrieved from reference TRBV7-2 and TRBJ2-1, is GAGVSQSPSNKVTEKGKDVELRCDPISGHTALYWYRQSLGQGLEFLIYFQGNSAPDKSGLPSDRFSAERTGGSVSTLTIQRTQQEDSAVYLCASSAAGTSDNEQFFGPGTRLTVL.

The V call is TRBV25-1, the J call TRBJ1-5; 7 positions agree with TRBD1. The CDR3 length is 14 residues. The V segment lost 3 bases and the J segment 6 bases; nucleotides outside the gene matches: 5. Germline V lookup: CDR1 MGHDK, CDR2 SYGVNS. The CDR3 nucleotides read TGTGCCAGCAGTGAGACAGGGTTGGTTCAGCCCCAGCATTTT. It codes for CASSETGLVQPQHF.

In regard to this clone: The sample holds other DNA sequences that translate to the same CDR3. The CDR3 bases are TGCGCCAGCAGTGAGTCGCGGGGCTATGGCTACACCTTC. This gives the protein CASSESRGYGYTF. The chain is built from TRBV10-1 and TRBJ1-2, with unresolved D. V lost 0 bases, J lost 4 bases, and 6 bases lay in between. Germline values: CDR1 WNHNN, CDR2 SYGVQD (reference sequence). This CDR3 is 13 amino acids long.

The chain has TRBV4-1 and TRBJ1-2, with TRBD1 matching over 8 bases. The V gene end was trimmed by 1 base and the J gene end by 5 bases; junction bases not matched to a gene: 6. The germline gives CDR1 MGHRA, CDR2 YSYEKL. The CDR3 runs to 15 residues. CDR3 in amino acids: CASSQVGQGLYGYTF. CDR3 nucleotide sequence: TGCGCCAGCAGCCAAGTTGGACAGGGCTTATATGGCTACACCTTC.

V usage is TRBV2 and J usage is TRBJ2-7; 10 bases are shared with TRBD2. CDR3 size: 15 residues. From germline, CDR1 is SNHLY and CDR2 FYNNEI. The trim removed 6 bases at V and 4 bases at J, leaving 9 bases unmatched. The CDR3: CASSKESGRVYEQYF. The CDR3 DNA is TGTGCCAGCAGCAAAGAGAGCGGGAGGGTATACGAGCAGTACTTC.

The rearrangement uses TRBV5-1 and TRBJ2-7; 8 bases fit TRBD1. The V segment lost 4 bases and the J segment 2 bases; nucleotides outside the gene matches: 11. This CDR3 has 16 residues. Per germline, CDR1 SGHRS and CDR2 YFSETQ. The CDR3 loop reads CASSRDPGGLTYEQYF. The CDR3 region has the DNA TGCGCCAGCAGCAGGGACCCAGGGGGCCTGACCTACGAGCAGTACTTC.

This clone has only one observation. V gene TRBV18 combines with J gene TRBJ1-1; no reliable D call. In germline, CDR1 is KGHSH, CDR2 LQKENI. The CDR3 totals 14 residues. Trimming took off 3 bases at V and 1 base at J, with 9 bases between the two ends. Here the CDR3 DNA reads TGTGCCAGCTCACCGGGCAGCCCGAACACTGAAGCTTTCTTT. Translated: CASSPGSPNTEAFF.

The chain joins TRBV6-2 or TRBV6-3 to TRBJ1-2, with D maybe TRBD1 (5 bases). Germline V lookup: CDR1 MNHEY, CDR2 SVGEGT. Trimming pared 5 bases from V and 1 base from J, leaving 14 bases between. This CDR3 spans 15 amino acids. The CDR3, as DNA: TGTGCCAGCAGTGAGAGGGGCGGGAATAACTATGGCTACACCTTC. Its protein is CASSERGGNNYGYTF.

The rearrangement uses TRBV2 and TRBJ2-7, with 13 bases lining up with TRBD2. This CDR3 contains 18 residues. V lost 3 bases to trimming and J lost 0 bases; unmatched junction nucleotides: 8. Germline V gene sequence: CDR1 SNHLY, CDR2 FYNNEI. The CDR3 region has the DNA TGTGCCAGCAGTGACTCCGGGACTAGCGGGAAAAACTCCTACGAGCAGTACTTC. This translates into CASSDSGTSGKNSYEQYF.

This rearrangement joins TRBV6-2 or TRBV6-3 to TRBJ1-2; 11 bases align to TRBD1. CDR1 MNHEY and CDR2 SVGEGT come from the germline V gene. Germline trimming cut 5 bases from V and 7 bases from J; bases unmatched to any gene: 6. The CDR3 is made up of 14 amino acids. This CDR3 is CASSPRTGGFGYTF. The CDR3 DNA reads as TGTGCCAGCAGTCCGAGGACAGGGGGCTTTGGCTACACCTTC.

The J gene is TRBJ1-1, the V gene TRBV11-2; tentative D call: TRBD1 (6 bases). Germline values: CDR1 SGHAT, CDR2 FQNNGV. Trimming pared 4 bases from V and 8 bases from J, leaving 11 bases between. The CDR3 consists of 12 residues. CDR3 sequence (DNA): TGTGCCAGCAGCTCCGACAGGTGGGAAGCTTTCTTT. Its translation: CASSSDRWEAFF.

The chain recombines TRBV4-1 with TRBJ2-5, with D perhaps matching TRBD2 (5 bases). This CDR3 spans 13 amino acids. Germline assignment: CDR1 MGHRA and CDR2 YSYEKL. The V end was cut by 4 bases, the J end by 4 bases, with 10 bases between. CDR3 sequence reads: CASSPGLAETQYF. CDR3 DNA sequence: TGCGCCAGCAGCCCGGGCCTAGCAGAGACCCAGTACTTC.

The chain employs TRBV15 and TRBJ2-1; D is perhaps TRBD2 (6 bases). The germline V gene encodes CDR1 LNHNV and CDR2 YYDKDF (reference sequence). The CDR3 length is 14 residues. V was shortened by 8 bases and J by 0 bases, with 11 bases between the two germline ends. CDR3 region: CATGSGGSYNEQFF. The CDR3 region has the DNA TGTGCCACCGGTAGCGGCGGCTCCTACAATGAGCAGTTCTTC.

The rearrangement links TRBV5-1 to TRBJ1-6; unclear D gene. The CDR3 length is 15 residues. V gave up 2 bases and J gave up 6 bases, with 12 bases separating them. Germline V gene lookup returns CDR1 SGHRS and CDR2 YFSETQ. CDR3 sequence reads: CASSLSQPTNSPLHF. CDR3 DNA: TGCGCCAGCAGCTTATCACAGCCTACTAATTCACCCCTCCACTTT.

The gene calls are TRBV6-2 or TRBV6-3 and TRBJ2-5; 12 bases fit TRBD2. Germline V gives CDR1 MNHEY, CDR2 SVGEGT. Trimming took 0 bases from V and 0 from J; bases not matched to a gene: 5. The CDR3 has 18 amino acids. The CDR3 sequence is CASSYSWTSGTYQETQYF. CDR3 nucleotide sequence: TGTGCCAGCAGTTACTCCTGGACTAGCGGGACCTACCAAGAGACCCAGTACTTC.

This clone was found once. This chain connects TRBV7-9 to TRBJ1-4, with 7 bases matching TRBD1. The CDR3 covers 15 residues. In germline, CDR1 is SEHNR, CDR2 FQNEAQ (reference sequence). V dropped 1 base and J dropped 8; count of bases not matched to a gene: 7. The CDR3 DNA sequence: TGTGCCAGCAGCTTAGACCCGACAGGGAGGGAAAAACTGTTTTTT. It encodes CASSLDPTGREKLFF. The full variable domain, with the rest looked up from reference TRBV7-9 and TRBJ1-4, is DTGVSQNPRHKITKRGQNVTFRCDPISEHNRLYWYRQTLGQGPEFLTYFQNEAQLEKSRLLSDRFSAERPKGSFSTLEIQRTEQGDSAMYLCASSLDPTGREKLFFGSGTQLSVL.

This rearrangement joins TRBV11-2 to TRBJ1-6; 9 bases line up with TRBD1. J gave up 9 bases and V 5 bases, and 8 bases lay outside the gene matches. The CDR3 is made up of 15 amino acids. Germline V gene lookup returns CDR1 SGHAT and CDR2 FQNNGV. CDR3 DNA: TGTGCCAGCAGCCCGGACAGGGGTAGAATTTCACCCCTCCACTTT. The encoded protein is CASSPDRGRISPLHF.

The chain couples TRBV19 to TRBJ1-2; D is unclear. This CDR3 region has 14 residues. Germline V gene lookup returns CDR1 LNHDA and CDR2 SQIVND (reference sequence). The V and J ends lost 3 bases and 8 bases respectively, with 16 bases between them. DNA of the CDR3: TGTGCCAGTAGTATCGGGGTTTCCGCGGGCGGCTACACCTTC. Amino acid sequence: CASSIGVSAGGYTF.

The chain carries TRBV25-1 and TRBJ1-1; possibly TRBD1 for D (5 bases). This CDR3 has 12 residues. Germline V gene lookup returns CDR1 MGHDK and CDR2 SYGVNS. The V end was cut by 6 bases, the J end by 4 bases, with 9 bases between. This CDR3 reads CASRRGFTEAFF. The CDR3, as DNA: TGTGCCAGCAGACGGGGGTTCACTGAAGCTTTCTTT.

This clone has a handful of counts. J is TRBJ1-1 and V is TRBV11-2; a possible D gene is TRBD1 (5 bases). Germline V lookup: CDR1 SGHAT, CDR2 FQNNGV. The germline V and J ends were trimmed by 5 bases and 3 bases, with 10 bases remaining between them. CDR3 length: 13 amino acids. The CDR3 reads CASSPGLHTEAFF. The CDR3 DNA follows: TGTGCCAGCAGCCCGGGACTCCACACTGAAGCTTTCTTT.

This clone was seen a handful of times. The chain recombines TRBV6-2 or TRBV6-3 with TRBJ2-7; D perhaps matches TRBD2 (6 bases). Germline loops: CDR1 MNHEY, CDR2 SVGEGT. The CDR3 is 14 amino acids. V shed 2 bases and J shed 6 bases, with 14 bases lying between them. In DNA, the CDR3 is TGTGCCAGCAGTTACCTCCGGGACTTGCGCGAGCAGTACTTC. Translation gives CASSYLRDLREQYF.

This chain links TRBV5-4 with TRBJ1-6, with D maybe TRBD1 (5 bases). CDR1 is SGHNT, CDR2 YYREEE, per germline (reference sequence). This CDR3 is 14 amino acids long. The V and J ends lost 4 bases and 8 bases respectively, with 13 bases between them. Here the CDR3 DNA reads TGTGCCAGCAGCGGAGGGACCGCATATTCACCCCTCCACTTT. Translated, it gives CASSGGTAYSPLHF.